This record looks at one T cell receptor (beta chain) sequence and its context. The library was built from 400 to 500 ng RNA with molecular barcoded adaptors for alpha/delta and beta/gamma chains. TCRdb passed the reads through MiXCR, listing each CDR3 protein once. The sample carries 40,000 to 50,000 distinct CDR3 sequences, roughly 13% recorded once. This sample stems from a study of read filtering for tumor transcriptome and immune sequencing. The V gene lost 3 bases and the J gene lost 4 bases, with 14 bases spanning the gap. The CDR3 runs 16 residues. Germline V gene sequence: CDR1 KGHDR, CDR2 SFDVKD.

This TCR came from a donor at least 40 years old with multiple myeloma. The chain joins TRBV24-1 to TRBJ2-2, with D perhaps TRBD1 (6 bases). Specimen: a population of CD138-negative cells sorted from bone marrow. The CDR3: CATSDTGTGSTGELFF. The CDR3, as DNA: TGTGCCACCAGTGATACCGGAACAGGGAGCACCGGGGAGCTGTTTTTT.